Listed below are T cell receptor beta chains from one sample, sequenced in a study of blood T cell repertoires in COVID-19. Using immunoSEQ multiplex PCR, the repertoire was profiled, and TCRdb retains in-frame clones only, with some absent. The sample holds 30,000 to 35,000 clones, roughly 89% seen once. The sample was peripheral blood. The origin of the receptors is an elderly man with acute or convalescent COVID-19. The CDR3 runs from the conserved cysteine through the conserved F or W. Fields, in order: J gene, clone size, V gene, D gene, CDR3 protein, CDR3 DNA. The D gene is left open where the match is weak. Some rows have no size entry. The others give once, few or many, or a class for an expanded clone.

TRBJ2-7	NA	TRBV6-5	NA	CASSSGTSIYEQYF	TGTGCCAGCAGTTCCGGGACTTCTATCTACGAGCAGTACTTC
TRBJ2-7	NA	TRBV2	NA	CASSPNRISYEQYF	TGTGCCAGCAGTCCCAATAGAATCTCCTACGAGCAGTACTTC
TRBJ1-2	NA	TRBV4-1	NA	CASSRLGSSGYTF	TGCGCCAGCAGCCGGCTGGGGAGCTCGGGCTACACCTTC
TRBJ1-5	NA	TRBV5-1	NA	CASSLEIGADQPQHF	TGCGCCAGCAGCTTGGAGATTGGGGCCGATCAGCCCCAGCATTTT
TRBJ1-6	NA	TRBV27	NA	CASSFEPGNNSPLHF	TGTGCCAGCAGTTTCGAGCCGGGGAATAATTCACCCCTCCACTTT
TRBJ2-5	NA	TRBV30	TRBD1	CAWGRDSQETQYF	TGTGCCTGGGGCCGGGACAGCCAAGAGACCCAGTACTTC
TRBJ2-1	NA	TRBV19	TRBD2	CASSISTSGGGDEQFF	TGTGCCAGTAGTATCTCGACTAGCGGAGGGGGGGATGAGCAGTTCTTC
TRBJ1-1	NA	TRBV25-1	NA	CASSEQGNPEAFF	TGTGCCAGCAGTGAGCAGGGTAACCCTGAAGCTTTCTTT
TRBJ1-6	NA	TRBV27	NA	CASSPWGLNSPLHF	TGTGCCAGCAGTCCCTGGGGACTTAATTCACCCCTCCACTTT
TRBJ1-1	NA	TRBV9	NA	CASSVRQLNTEAFF	TGTGCCAGCAGCGTTAGACAGCTGAACACTGAAGCTTTCTTT
TRBJ1-6	once	TRBV4-1	NA	CASSQAREILPLHF	TGCGCCAGCAGCCAAGCGAGGGAGATACTACCCCTCCACTTT
TRBJ2-7	NA	TRBV7-9	TRBD2	CASSLPGRDVSYEQYF	TGTGCCAGCAGCTTACCGGGGAGGGACGTGAGCTACGAGCAGTACTTC
TRBJ2-5	NA	TRBV7-8	TRBD2	CASSPPPGGEETQYF	TGTGCCAGCAGCCCTCCCCCGGGAGGGGAAGAGACCCAGTACTTC
TRBJ2-5	NA	TRBV5-4	TRBD2	CASSLAPGLAGPRETQYF	TGTGCCAGCAGCTTGGCTCCGGGACTAGCGGGCCCGAGAGAGACCCAGTACTTC
TRBJ1-6	NA	TRBV20-1	NA	CSASLQNNSPLHF	TGCAGTGCTAGTCTTCAGAATAATTCACCCCTCCACTTT
TRBJ2-1	NA	TRBV7-2	TRBD2	CASSSRTSDYNEQFF	TGTGCCAGCAGCTCAAGGACTAGCGACTACAATGAGCAGTTCTTC
TRBJ1-1	NA	TRBV5-1	TRBD1	CASSYGQATSEAFF	TGCGCCAGCAGCTACGGACAGGCAACTTCTGAAGCTTTCTTT
TRBJ2-6	NA	TRBV19	NA	CASDNGANVLTF	TGTGCCAGTGACAATGGGGCCAACGTCCTGACTTTC
TRBJ2-3	NA	TRBV9	NA	CASSAAGRKPPRVPSTDTQYF	TGTGCCAGCAGCGCCGCGGGACGCAAGCCCCCCCGGGTACCTAGCACAGATACGCAGTATTTT
TRBJ2-3	once	TRBV29-1	NA	CSVVTGPDTQYF	TGCAGCGTTGTTACAGGGCCAGATACGCAGTATTTT
TRBJ2-7	NA	TRBV6-5	TRBD2	CASRYGILAAYEQYF	TGTGCCAGCAGATACGGGATACTAGCGGCCTACGAGCAGTACTTC
TRBJ1-1	NA	TRBV20-1	NA	CSARPLEAFF	TGCAGTGCCCGCCCACTTGAAGCTTTCTTT
TRBJ2-7	once	TRBV7-8	TRBD1	CASRPGTGNHEQYF	TGTGCCAGCAGACCCGGGACAGGGAACCACGAGCAGTACTTC
TRBJ2-7	NA	TRBV2	TRBD2	CASTRGGVRSYEQYF	TGTGCCAGCACCCGGGGGGGTGTCCGCTCCTACGAGCAGTACTTC
TRBJ1-4	once	TRBV27	TRBD1	CASSSGQLNEKLFF	TGTGCCAGCAGTTCGGGACAGCTTAATGAAAAACTGTTTTTT